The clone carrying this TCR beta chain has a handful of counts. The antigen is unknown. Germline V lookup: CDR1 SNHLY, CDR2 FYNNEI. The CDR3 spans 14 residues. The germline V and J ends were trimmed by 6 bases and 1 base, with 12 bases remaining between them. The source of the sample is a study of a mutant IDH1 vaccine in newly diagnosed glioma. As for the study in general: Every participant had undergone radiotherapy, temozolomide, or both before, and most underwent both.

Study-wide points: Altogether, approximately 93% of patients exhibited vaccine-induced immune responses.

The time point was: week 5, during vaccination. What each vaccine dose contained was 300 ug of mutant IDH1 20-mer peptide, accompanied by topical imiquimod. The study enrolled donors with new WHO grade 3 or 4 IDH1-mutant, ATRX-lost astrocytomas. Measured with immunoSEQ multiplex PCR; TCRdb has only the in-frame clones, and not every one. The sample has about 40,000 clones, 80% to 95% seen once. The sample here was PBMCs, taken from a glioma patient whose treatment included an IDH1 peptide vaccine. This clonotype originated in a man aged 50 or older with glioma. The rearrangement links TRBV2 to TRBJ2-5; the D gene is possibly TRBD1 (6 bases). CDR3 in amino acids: CASSDTGIQETQYF. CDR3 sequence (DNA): TGTGCCAGCAGCGACACAGGGATCCAAGAGACCCAGTACTTC.